This T cell receptor (beta chain) was found in a study of early T cells in non-severe SARS-CoV-2 infection. CDR1 is DFQATT, CDR2 SNEGSKA, per germline (reference sequence). The CDR3 length is 14 residues. V shed 3 bases and J 8 bases; nucleotides not matched to a gene: 11. Each CDR3 protein is one row after TCRdb ran MiXCR on the 5' RACE reads. Of 30,000 or so distinct CDR3 sequences in the sample, 5% to 6.5% are singletons; the top ten hold approximately 3.5%. There are many counts of this clonotype. This sequence was found in an adult who was a healthcare worker with PCR-confirmed SARS-CoV-2 infection or an uninfected control (not recorded which). The specimen sequenced was whole blood. This chain links TRBV20-1 with TRBJ1-2; the match to TRBD1 covers 8 bases. The CDR3 region has the DNA TGCAGTGCTAGTCCCGCCGGGACAGGCGGAGGCTACACCTTC. As protein: CSASPAGTGGGYTF.